Sequencing of this T cell receptor (beta chain) was carried out in a study of response to subunit inactivated influenza vaccine (dated by TCRdb to 2017 to 2018). About the investigation overall: Deep quantitative T cell receptor repertoire profiling was used in the study to track responses to a trivalent subunit inactivated influenza vaccine.

Summary of the overall study and its limitations: According to the authors, only a limited number of new T cells may be recruited by each seasonal influenza vaccination.

This clonotype has ten or more counts. Its antigen is unknown. The input lacks base qualities; no much larger clone sits a single base away. From the germline V gene, CDR1 is WSHSY and CDR2 is SAAADI. After removal of 7 bases from V and 0 bases from J, the junction retains 5 bases not matched to a gene. Measured from the cysteine to the phenylalanine, the CDR3 is 14 residues long. CDR3 DNA only is kept here, 42 bases in frame from base 1. Library preparation employed RT-PCR. Instrument on record: Illumina HiSeq 2500. TCRdb passed the public sequencing reads through fastp at Q25 and MiXCR, retaining productive beta sequences. Every CDR3 protein is listed once, alongside the most common genes and DNA of its rows. The sample table records hundreds of thousands of distinct CDR3 sequences; around 9.9% of these occur just once. Less than 15% of the sample is taken by the ten largest. The time point label corresponds to: around 47 days after influenza vaccine administration.

The rearranged chain carries TRBV10-2 and TRBJ2-7, with 8 bases aligning to TRBD2. Sequenced material: PBMCs from blood, taken about 6 weeks after vaccination. This clonotype was sampled from a man over 45 who received an inactivated influenza vaccine. Donor details come from another sample of the same person, matched by shared clones. The sequenced DNA is TGCGCCAGCAATAGCGGGGCGAGCTCCTACGAGCAGTACTTC. This yields the protein CASNSGASSYEQYF.